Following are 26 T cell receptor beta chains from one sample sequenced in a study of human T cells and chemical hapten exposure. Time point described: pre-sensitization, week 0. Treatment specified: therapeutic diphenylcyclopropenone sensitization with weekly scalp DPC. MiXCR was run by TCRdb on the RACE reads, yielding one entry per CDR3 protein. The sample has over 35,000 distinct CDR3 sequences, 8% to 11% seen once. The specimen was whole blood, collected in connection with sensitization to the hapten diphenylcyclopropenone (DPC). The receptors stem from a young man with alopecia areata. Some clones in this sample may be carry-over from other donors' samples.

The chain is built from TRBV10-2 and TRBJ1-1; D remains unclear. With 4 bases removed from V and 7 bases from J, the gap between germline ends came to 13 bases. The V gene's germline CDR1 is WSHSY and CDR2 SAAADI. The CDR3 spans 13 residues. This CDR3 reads CASSAGYRVEAFF. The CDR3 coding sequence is TGCGCCAGCAGTGCCGGATACAGAGTTGAAGCTTTCTTT.

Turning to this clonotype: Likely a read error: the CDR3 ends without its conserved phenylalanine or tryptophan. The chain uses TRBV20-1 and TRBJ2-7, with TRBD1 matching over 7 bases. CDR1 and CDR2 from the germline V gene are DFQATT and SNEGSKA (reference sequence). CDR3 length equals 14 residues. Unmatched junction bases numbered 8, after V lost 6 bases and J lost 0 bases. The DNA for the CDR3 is TGCAGTGCCGAAGACAGGGCTAGCTCCTACGAGCAGTACTAC. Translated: CSAEDRASSYEQYY.

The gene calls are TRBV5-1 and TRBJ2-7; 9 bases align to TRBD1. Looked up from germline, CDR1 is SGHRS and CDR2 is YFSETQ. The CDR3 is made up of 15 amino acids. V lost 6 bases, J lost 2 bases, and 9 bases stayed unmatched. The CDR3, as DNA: TGCGCCAGCATCCCGGGACAGGGATCCGCCTACGAGCAGTACTTC. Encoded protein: CASIPGQGSAYEQYF.

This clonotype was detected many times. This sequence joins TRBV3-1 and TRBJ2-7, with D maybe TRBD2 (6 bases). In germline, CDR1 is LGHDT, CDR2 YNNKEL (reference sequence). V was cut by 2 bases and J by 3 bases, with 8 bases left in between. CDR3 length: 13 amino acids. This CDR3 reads CASSQMGGYEQYV. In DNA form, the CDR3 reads TGTGCCAGCAGCCAAATGGGGGGCTACGAGCAGTACGTC.

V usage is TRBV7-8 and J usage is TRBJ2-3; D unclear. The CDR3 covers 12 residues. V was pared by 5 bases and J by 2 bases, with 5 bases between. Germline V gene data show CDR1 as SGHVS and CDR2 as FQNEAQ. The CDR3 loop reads CASSPNTDTQYF. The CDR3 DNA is TGTGCCAGCAGCCCAAACACAGATACGCAGTATTTT.

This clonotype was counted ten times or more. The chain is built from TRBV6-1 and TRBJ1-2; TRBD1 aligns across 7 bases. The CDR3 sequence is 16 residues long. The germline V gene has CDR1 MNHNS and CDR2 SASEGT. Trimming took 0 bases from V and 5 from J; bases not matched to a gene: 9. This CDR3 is CASSEAGGQVGYGYTF. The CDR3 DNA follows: TGTGCCAGCAGTGAAGCTGGCGGACAGGTTGGGTATGGCTACACCTTC.

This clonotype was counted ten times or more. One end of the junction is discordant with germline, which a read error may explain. The CDR3 region has the DNA TGTGCCAGCAGCCAACCTAAGACAGGGTTTCAACTCTTC. Translating it yields CASSQPKTGFQLF. This chain connects TRBV3-1 to TRBJ2-1; 7 nucleotides line up with TRBD1. Germline V CDR1 and CDR2: LGHDT, YNNKEL (reference sequence). This CDR3 contains 13 residues.

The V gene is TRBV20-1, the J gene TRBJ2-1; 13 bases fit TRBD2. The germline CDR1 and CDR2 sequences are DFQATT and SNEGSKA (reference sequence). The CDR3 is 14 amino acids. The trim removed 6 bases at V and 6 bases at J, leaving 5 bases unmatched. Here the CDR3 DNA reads TGCAGTGCAGACGGGACTAGCGGGGTCAATGAGCAGTTCTTC. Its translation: CSADGTSGVNEQFF.

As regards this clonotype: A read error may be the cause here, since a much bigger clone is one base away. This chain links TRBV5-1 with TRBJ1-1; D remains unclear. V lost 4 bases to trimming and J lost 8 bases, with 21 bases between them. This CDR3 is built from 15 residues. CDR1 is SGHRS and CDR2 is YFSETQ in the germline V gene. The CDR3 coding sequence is TGCGCCAGCAGCGTATACATGCGTGGGTCCCTCGAAGCTTTCTTT. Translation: CASSVYMRGSLEAFF.

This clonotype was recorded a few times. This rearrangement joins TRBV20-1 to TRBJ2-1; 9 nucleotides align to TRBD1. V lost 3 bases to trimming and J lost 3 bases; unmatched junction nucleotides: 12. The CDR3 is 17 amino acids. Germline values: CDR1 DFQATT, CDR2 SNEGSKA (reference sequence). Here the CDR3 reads CSASTGGGQGHYNEQFF. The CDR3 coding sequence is TGCAGTGCTAGTACGGGCGGGGGACAGGGCCACTACAATGAGCAGTTCTTC.

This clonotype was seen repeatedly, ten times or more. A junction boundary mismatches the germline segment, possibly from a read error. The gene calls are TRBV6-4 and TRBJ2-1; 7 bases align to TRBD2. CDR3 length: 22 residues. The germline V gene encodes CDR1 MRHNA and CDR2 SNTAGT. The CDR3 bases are TGTGCCAGCAGCCGGGACTTTTACCCGGGGAGACGGCGGGAGAACTCCCACAATGAGCAGTTCTTC. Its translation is CASSRDFYPGRRRENSHNEQFF.

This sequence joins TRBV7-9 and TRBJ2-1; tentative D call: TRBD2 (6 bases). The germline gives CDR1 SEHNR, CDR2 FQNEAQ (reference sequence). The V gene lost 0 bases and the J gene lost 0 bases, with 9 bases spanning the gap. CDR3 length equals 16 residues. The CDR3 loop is CASSLARGSSYNEQFF. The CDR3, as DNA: TGTGCCAGCAGCTTAGCACGGGGGAGCTCCTACAATGAGCAGTTCTTC.

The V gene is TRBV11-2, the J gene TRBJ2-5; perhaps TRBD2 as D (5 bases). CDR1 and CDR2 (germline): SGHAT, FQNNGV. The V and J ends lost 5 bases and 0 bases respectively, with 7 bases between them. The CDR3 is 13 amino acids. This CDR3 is CASSPGDQETQYF. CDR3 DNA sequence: TGTGCCAGCAGCCCCGGGGACCAAGAGACCCAGTACTTC.

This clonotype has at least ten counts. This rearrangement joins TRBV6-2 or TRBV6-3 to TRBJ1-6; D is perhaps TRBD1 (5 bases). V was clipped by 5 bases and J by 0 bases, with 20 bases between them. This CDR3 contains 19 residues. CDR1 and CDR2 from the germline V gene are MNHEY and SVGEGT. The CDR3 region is CASSGDFVPGSSYNSPLHF. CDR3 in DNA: TGTGCCAGCAGTGGCGACTTCGTCCCAGGGAGCTCCTATAATTCACCCCTCCACTTT.

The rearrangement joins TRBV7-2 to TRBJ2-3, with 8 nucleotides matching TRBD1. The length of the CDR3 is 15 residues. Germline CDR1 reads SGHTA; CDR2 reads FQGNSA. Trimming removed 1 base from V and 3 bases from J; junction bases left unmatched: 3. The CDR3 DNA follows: TGTGCCAGCAGCTTAGGCCGGACAGGGACAGATACGCAGTATTTT. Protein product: CASSLGRTGTDTQYF.

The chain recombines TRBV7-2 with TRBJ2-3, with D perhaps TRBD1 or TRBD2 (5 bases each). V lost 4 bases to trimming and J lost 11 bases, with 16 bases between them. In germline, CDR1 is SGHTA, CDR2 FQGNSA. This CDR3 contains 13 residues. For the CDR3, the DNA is TGTGCCAGCAGCTCCGCCCCCCGGGGACGGCAGTATTTT. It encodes CASSSAPRGRQYF.

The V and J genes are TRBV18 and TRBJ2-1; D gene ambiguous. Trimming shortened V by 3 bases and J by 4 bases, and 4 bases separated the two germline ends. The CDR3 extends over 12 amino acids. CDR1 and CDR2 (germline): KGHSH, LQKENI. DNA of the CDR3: TGTGCCAGCTCACCGAAGTACAATGAGCAGTTCTTC. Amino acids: CASSPKYNEQFF. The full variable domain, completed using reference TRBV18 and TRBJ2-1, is NAGVMQNPRHLVRRRGQEARLRCSPMKGHSHVYWYRQLPEEGLKFMVYLQKENIIDESGMPKERFSAEFPKEGPSILRIQQVVRGDSAAYFCASSPKYNEQFFGPGTRLTVL.

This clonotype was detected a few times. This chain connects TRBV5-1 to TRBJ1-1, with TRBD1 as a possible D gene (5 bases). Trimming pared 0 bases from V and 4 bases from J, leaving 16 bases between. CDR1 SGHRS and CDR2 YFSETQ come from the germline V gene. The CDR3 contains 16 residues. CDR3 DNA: TGCGCCAGCAGCTTGGGCCAGAGGGGTTTGGGCACTGAAGCTTTCTTT. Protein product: CASSLGQRGLGTEAFF.

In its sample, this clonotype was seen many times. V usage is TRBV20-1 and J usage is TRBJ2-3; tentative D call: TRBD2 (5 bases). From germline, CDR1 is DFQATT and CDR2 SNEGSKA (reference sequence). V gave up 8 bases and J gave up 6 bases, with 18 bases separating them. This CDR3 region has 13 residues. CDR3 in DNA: TGCAGTACCAAGGGATTTAGCGTGGATACGCAGTATTTT. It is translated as CSTKGFSVDTQYF.

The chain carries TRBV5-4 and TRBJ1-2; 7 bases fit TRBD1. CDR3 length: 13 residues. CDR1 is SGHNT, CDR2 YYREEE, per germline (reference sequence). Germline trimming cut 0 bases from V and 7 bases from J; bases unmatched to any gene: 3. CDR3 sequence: CASSLERGPGYTF. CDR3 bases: TGTGCCAGCAGCTTGGAGAGGGGGCCTGGCTACACCTTC.

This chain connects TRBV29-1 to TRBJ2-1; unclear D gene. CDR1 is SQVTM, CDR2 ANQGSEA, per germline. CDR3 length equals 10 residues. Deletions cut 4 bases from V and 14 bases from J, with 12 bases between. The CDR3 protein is CSVVSQLEFF. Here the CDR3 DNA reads TGCAGCGTTGTGAGTCAATTGGAGTTCTTC.

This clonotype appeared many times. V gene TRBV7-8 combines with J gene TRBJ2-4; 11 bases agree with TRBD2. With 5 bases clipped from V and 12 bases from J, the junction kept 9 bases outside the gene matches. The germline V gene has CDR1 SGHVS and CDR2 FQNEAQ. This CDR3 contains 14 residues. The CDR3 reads CASSRTGTSGPQYF. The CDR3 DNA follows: TGTGCCAGCAGCCGAACCGGGACTAGCGGTCCTCAGTACTTC.

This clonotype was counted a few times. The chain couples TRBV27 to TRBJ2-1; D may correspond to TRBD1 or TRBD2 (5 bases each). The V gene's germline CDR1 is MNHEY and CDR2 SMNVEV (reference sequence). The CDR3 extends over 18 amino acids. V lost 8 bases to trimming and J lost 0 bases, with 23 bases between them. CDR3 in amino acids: CASSSGPGTSSSYNEQFF. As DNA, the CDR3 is TGTGCCAGCTCCTCGGGCCCCGGGACCTCAAGCTCCTACAATGAGCAGTTCTTC.

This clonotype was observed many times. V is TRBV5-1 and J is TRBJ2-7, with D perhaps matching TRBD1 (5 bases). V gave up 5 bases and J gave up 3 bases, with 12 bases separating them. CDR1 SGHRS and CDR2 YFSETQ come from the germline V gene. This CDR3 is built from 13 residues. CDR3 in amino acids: CASSIQDVYEQYF. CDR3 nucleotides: TGCGCCAGCAGTATACAGGATGTCTACGAGCAGTACTTC.

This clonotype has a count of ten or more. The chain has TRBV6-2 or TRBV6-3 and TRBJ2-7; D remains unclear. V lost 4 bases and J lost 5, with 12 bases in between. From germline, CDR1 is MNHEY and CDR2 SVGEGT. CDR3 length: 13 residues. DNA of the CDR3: TGTGCCAGCAGTTGGGGTCCCTGGGACGAGCAGTACTTC. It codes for CASSWGPWDEQYF.

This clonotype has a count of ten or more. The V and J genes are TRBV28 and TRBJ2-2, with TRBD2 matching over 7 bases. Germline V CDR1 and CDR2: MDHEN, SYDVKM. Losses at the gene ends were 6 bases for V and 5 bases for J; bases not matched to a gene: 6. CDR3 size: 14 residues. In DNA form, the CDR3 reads TGTGCCAGCAGCCTCGGGAGGCTGACCGGGGAGCTGTTTTTT. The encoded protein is CASSLGRLTGELFF.